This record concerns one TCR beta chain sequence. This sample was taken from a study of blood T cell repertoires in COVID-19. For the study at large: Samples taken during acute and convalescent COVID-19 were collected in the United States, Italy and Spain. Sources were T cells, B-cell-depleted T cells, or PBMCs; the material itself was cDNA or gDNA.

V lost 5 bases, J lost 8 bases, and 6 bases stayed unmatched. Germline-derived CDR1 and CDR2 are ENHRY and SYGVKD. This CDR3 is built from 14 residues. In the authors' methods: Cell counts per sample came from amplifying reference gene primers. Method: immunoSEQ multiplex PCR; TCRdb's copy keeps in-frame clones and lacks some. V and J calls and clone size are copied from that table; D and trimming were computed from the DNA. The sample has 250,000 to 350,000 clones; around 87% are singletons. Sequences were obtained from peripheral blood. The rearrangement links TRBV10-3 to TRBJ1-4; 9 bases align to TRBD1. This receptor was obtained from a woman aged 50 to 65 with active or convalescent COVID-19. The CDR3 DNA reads TGTGCCATCAGTTCCGGGACAGGGACCGAAAAACTGTTTTTT. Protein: CAISSGTGTEKLFF.